Below are 24 T cell receptor beta chains sequenced from a single sample in a study of blood T cell repertoires in COVID-19. Profiling relied on immunoSEQ multiplex PCR, and the TCRdb table lists in-frame clones only, not all of them. The sample shows about 230,000 clones, 75% to 90% of them seen only once. The sample consisted of peripheral blood. The receptor set was obtained from a man aged 30-40 years with COVID-19, enrolled during active disease.

At least ten counts were recorded for this clone. This chain joins TRBV2 and TRBJ1-5, with D unclear. The CDR3 runs to 15 residues. From germline, CDR1 is SNHLY and CDR2 FYNNEI. V dropped 3 bases and J dropped 2 bases, with 11 bases sitting between them. CDR3 DNA sequence: TGTGCCAGCAGTGACCTATTATACGGCAATCAGCCCCAGCATTTT. Residues: CASSDLLYGNQPQHF.

This chain uses TRBV18 with TRBJ2-1, with 14 positions matching TRBD2. This CDR3 has 13 amino acids. Germline CDR1 and CDR2: KGHSH and LQKENI. With 8 bases clipped from V and 15 bases from J, the junction kept 9 bases outside the gene matches. The CDR3 bases are TGTGCCAGCCACCCGGGACTAGCGGGAGATTTGTTCTTC. Translated, it gives CASHPGLAGDLFF.

J is TRBJ1-4 and V is TRBV7-2, with D unclear. Per germline, CDR1 SGHTA and CDR2 FQGNSA. Trimming removed 3 bases from V and 4 bases from J, with 9 bases in between. This CDR3 has 14 amino acids. The CDR3 bases are TGTGCCAGCAGCTTGGCAGTGCTTAATGAAAAACTGTTTTTT. Encoded protein: CASSLAVLNEKLFF. Based on the CDR3 plus reference TRBV7-2 and TRBJ1-4, the full variable domain is GAGVSQSPSNKVTEKGKDVELRCDPISGHTALYWYRQSLGQGLEFLIYFQGNSAPDKSGLPSDRFSAERTGGSVSTLTIQRTQQEDSAVYLCASSLAVLNEKLFFGSGTQLSVL.

The rearrangement joins TRBV6-4 to TRBJ1-5, with D maybe TRBD1 (5 bases). The CDR3 is 14 amino acids. Trimming pared 3 bases from V and 4 bases from J, leaving 10 bases between. Germline V gives CDR1 MRHNA, CDR2 SNTAGT. CDR3 in amino acids: CASSEQGENQPQHF. DNA for the CDR3: TGTGCCAGCAGTGAGCAGGGCGAGAATCAGCCCCAGCATTTT.

This rearrangement joins TRBV9 to TRBJ1-4, with a possible D match to TRBD1 (5 bases). Trimming left V 0 bases short and J 7 bases short, with 13 bases between. Germline CDR1 SGDLS, CDR2 YYNGEE. This CDR3 region has 15 residues. CDR3 nucleotides: TGTGCCAGCAGCGTAGAGGGCAGGGTCGGTGAAAAACTGTTTTTT. It translates to CASSVEGRVGEKLFF.

The J gene is TRBJ2-7, the V gene TRBV25-1; TRBD2 matches at 8 bases. Losses at the gene ends were 3 bases for V and 7 bases for J; bases not matched to a gene: 11. Germline CDR1 and CDR2: MGHDK and SYGVNS. CDR3 length equals 15 residues. Here the CDR3 DNA reads TGTGCCAGCAGTGATCAGCGGGGGATTTCGGAAGAGCAGTACTTC. Translating it yields CASSDQRGISEEQYF.

The chain uses TRBV20-1 and TRBJ2-3; D uncertain. Germline V gene data show CDR1 as DFQATT and CDR2 as SNEGSKA (reference sequence). The CDR3 runs 11 residues. V gave up 5 bases and J gave up 6 bases, with 9 bases separating them. The CDR3 loop reads CSAPRLDTQYF. CDR3 nucleotide sequence: TGCAGTGCTCCGAGGTTGGATACGCAGTATTTT.

The J gene is TRBJ1-1, the V gene TRBV6-2 or TRBV6-3; 8 nucleotides line up with TRBD1. After removal of 5 bases from V and 7 bases from J, the junction contained 6 bases not matched to a gene. The CDR3 consists of 13 residues. CDR1 is MNHEY and CDR2 is SVGEGT in the germline V gene. The chain's CDR3 is CASSPVDRGEAFF. The CDR3, as DNA: TGTGCCAGCAGTCCGGTCGACAGGGGTGAAGCTTTCTTT.

This chain links TRBV6-2 or TRBV6-3 with TRBJ1-4, with 7 bases that match TRBD1. Germline values: CDR1 MNHEY, CDR2 SVGEGT. The CDR3 runs 16 residues. With 0 bases clipped from V and 7 bases from J, the junction kept 8 bases outside the gene matches. The DNA for the CDR3 is TGTGCCAGCAGTTACTCCCCCGGAGGGGGCGGTGAAAAACTGTTTTTT. Protein: CASSYSPGGGGEKLFF.

The chain uses TRBV14 and TRBJ1-2, with D tentatively TRBD1 (6 bases). The length of the CDR3 is 16 residues. Germline-derived CDR1 and CDR2 are SGHDN and FVKESK. V was pared by 0 bases and J by 0 bases, with 11 bases between. The CDR3 nucleotides read TGTGCCAGCAGCCAAGAGGACAGAAAGGCTAACTATGGCTACACCTTC. This encodes CASSQEDRKANYGYTF.

This chain links TRBV10-3 with TRBJ1-1; unclear D gene. The CDR3 covers 14 residues. The germline V gene encodes CDR1 ENHRY and CDR2 SYGVKD. V was trimmed by 6 bases and J by 1 base, leaving 12 bases between them. The DNA of the CDR3 is TGTGCCATCAGGAACGGAACGGGGAACACTGAAGCTTTCTTT. This sequence encodes CAIRNGTGNTEAFF.

Only one count was recorded for this clone. J is TRBJ1-1 and V is TRBV11-3; 7 bases align to TRBD1. The CDR3 contains 13 residues. CDR1 and CDR2 from the germline V gene are SGHNT and YENEEA. With 5 bases clipped from V and 8 bases from J, the junction kept 8 bases outside the gene matches. The CDR3 region is CASSRTPTGEAFF. The CDR3 nucleotides read TGTGCCAGCAGCAGAACGCCGACAGGGGAAGCTTTCTTT.

The genes are TRBV5-6 and TRBJ1-5; D gene unclear. CDR3 size: 14 residues. V was pared by 4 bases and J by 7 bases, with 15 bases between. The germline CDR1 and CDR2 sequences are SGHDT and YYEEEE. The CDR3 region is CASSQSTGSQPQHF. CDR3 coding DNA: TGTGCCAGCAGCCAAAGCACGGGGTCCCAGCCCCAGCATTTT. Full variable domain (rest looked up from reference TRBV5-6 and TRBJ1-5): DAGVTQSPTHLIKTRGQQVTLRCSPKSGHDTVSWYQQALGQGPQFIFQYYEEEERQRGNFPDRFSGHQFPNYSSELNVNALLLGDSALYLCASSQSTGSQPQHFGDGTRLSIL.

V usage is TRBV11-2 and J usage is TRBJ2-2; 7 positions match TRBD1. Germline V CDR1 and CDR2: SGHAT, FQNNGV. V gave up 5 bases and J gave up 0 bases; unmatched junction bases: 3. The CDR3 is made up of 15 amino acids. The CDR3 reads CASSRQGTNTGELFF. The CDR3 bases are TGTGCCAGCAGCCGACAGGGAACGAACACCGGGGAGCTGTTTTTT.

The CDR3 sequence is CASASPRFTDTQYF. CDR3 DNA sequence: TGTGCTAGTGCCTCACCGCGTTTCACAGATACGCAGTATTTT. The chain carries TRBV12-5 and TRBJ2-3; no definite D call. Trimming removed 7 bases from V and 2 bases from J, with 13 bases in between. The CDR3 sequence is 14 residues long. Germline assignment: CDR1 LGHNT and CDR2 FRNRAP.

The chain couples TRBV30 to TRBJ1-5; the match to TRBD1 covers 8 bases. V lost 5 bases and J lost 0; bases outside the gene matches: 6. The germline gives CDR1 GTSNPN, CDR2 SVGIG (reference sequence). The CDR3 is made up of 15 amino acids. In nucleotides, the CDR3 is TGTGCCTGGCGGACAGGGCGATATAGCAATCAGCCCCAGCATTTT. Protein sequence: CAWRTGRYSNQPQHF.

This clone appeared a single time. The rearrangement joins TRBV11-2 to TRBJ1-1; possible D gene TRBD1, 6 bases. Germline CDR1 and CDR2: SGHAT and FQNNGV. CDR3 length equals 13 residues. Trimming cost V 5 bases and J 6 bases, with 13 bases left between them. Written as DNA, the CDR3 is TGTGCCAGCAGCATTGGGGCAGGGGCTGAAGCTTTCTTT. As protein: CASSIGAGAEAFF.

This chain joins TRBV19 and TRBJ2-7; 7 nucleotides line up with TRBD1. The V and J ends lost 5 bases and 2 bases, in that order; junction bases with no gene match: 9. The CDR3 spans 15 residues. In germline, CDR1 is LNHDA, CDR2 SQIVND (reference sequence). CDR3 protein: CASSAGTAQAYEQYF. The DNA of the CDR3 is TGTGCCAGTAGTGCTGGGACAGCCCAAGCCTACGAGCAGTACTTC.

The chain couples TRBV4-1 to TRBJ1-2, with no clear D. Germline V lookup: CDR1 MGHRA, CDR2 YSYEKL. This CDR3 comprises 16 residues. The ends were cut back, 3 bases at V and 4 bases at J, with 18 bases in the middle. CDR3 in amino acids: CASSQAGNTEIYGYTF. DNA of the CDR3: TGCGCCAGCAGCCAGGCCGGGAATACCGAAATCTATGGCTACACCTTC.

This chain connects TRBV7-2 to TRBJ2-6, with TRBD2 matching over 7 bases. J was trimmed by 2 bases and V by 5 bases; bases with no gene match: 3. Per the germline V gene, CDR1 is SGHTA and CDR2 is FQGNSA. This CDR3 has 15 residues. This CDR3 is CASSPGGTGANVLTF. The CDR3 DNA reads as TGTGCCAGCAGCCCGGGAGGCACTGGGGCCAACGTCCTGACTTTC. Complete variable domain (other parts from reference TRBV7-2 and TRBJ2-6): GAGVSQSPSNKVTEKGKDVELRCDPISGHTALYWYRQSLGQGLEFLIYFQGNSAPDKSGLPSDRFSAERTGGSVSTLTIQRTQQEDSAVYLCASSPGGTGANVLTFGAGSRLTVL.

The V call is TRBV28, the J call TRBJ1-5; possible D gene TRBD1, 6 bases. The CDR3 spans 14 residues. The germline V gene has CDR1 MDHEN and CDR2 SYDVKM. Trimming took off 10 bases at V and 0 bases at J, with 13 bases between the two ends. The CDR3 reads CATATGYSNQPQHF. In DNA, the CDR3 is TGTGCCACTGCGACAGGTTATAGCAATCAGCCCCAGCATTTT.

This clone showed up just a few times. The chain uses TRBV7-3 and TRBJ2-1; the match to TRBD1 covers 8 bases. J was trimmed by 4 bases and V by 2 bases; bases with no gene match: 7. CDR3 length equals 16 residues. In germline, CDR1 is SGHTA, CDR2 FQGTGA. The CDR3 loop reads CASSLYGQGEYNEQFF. The CDR3, as DNA: TGTGCCAGCAGCTTATACGGACAGGGAGAGTACAATGAGCAGTTCTTC.

V and J are TRBV19 and TRBJ2-7, with 7 bases lining up with TRBD2. There are 16 residues in the CDR3. The V gene's germline CDR1 is LNHDA and CDR2 SQIVND (reference sequence). The V gene end was trimmed by 4 bases and the J gene end by 0 bases; junction bases not matched to a gene: 9. The CDR3 sequence is CASSTGGGITSYEQYF. For the CDR3, the DNA is TGTGCCAGTAGTACTGGGGGGGGGATCACCTCCTACGAGCAGTACTTC.

This chain links TRBV29-1 with TRBJ2-1, with D possibly TRBD2 on 6 matching bases. The germline V gene has CDR1 SQVTM and CDR2 ANQGSEA. V shed 7 bases and J shed 0 bases, with 13 bases lying between them. This CDR3 spans 14 amino acids. The CDR3 region is CSAPRDFSYNEQFF. The CDR3 coding sequence is TGCAGCGCCCCCCGGGACTTCTCCTACAATGAGCAGTTCTTC.